One sample yielded the 25 T cell receptor beta chains listed below, sequenced in a study of blood T cell repertoires in COVID-19. Method: immunoSEQ multiplex PCR; TCRdb's copy keeps in-frame clones and lacks some. There are 250,000 to 350,000 clones in the sample; approximately 90% occur only once, and roughly 6.8% lies in the top ten. Sequencing was performed on peripheral blood. The receptors here all came from a woman aged 30 to 39 with COVID-19, enrolled during active disease.

This sequence joins TRBV19 and TRBJ1-1; 7 bases match TRBD1. The V gene's germline CDR1 is LNHDA and CDR2 SQIVND (reference sequence). The CDR3 sequence is 15 residues long. Trimming cost V 9 bases and J 5 bases; bases outside gene matches: 15. The CDR3 nucleotides read TGTGCCAGCGTATCGAAACCGCAGGGGGGAACTGAAGCTTTCTTT. Protein: CASVSKPQGGTEAFF. Combining the CDR3 with reference TRBV19 and TRBJ1-1 gives the whole variable domain DGGITQSPKYLFRKEGQNVTLSCEQNLNHDAMYWYRQDPGQGLRLIYYSQIVNDFQKGDIAEGYSVSREKKESFPLTVTSAQKNPTAFYLCASVSKPQGGTEAFFGQGTRLTVV.

The J gene is TRBJ1-5, the V gene TRBV5-6; D gene unclear. V was shortened by 0 bases and J by 1 base, with 5 bases between the two germline ends. CDR3 length: 14 residues. Germline V gives CDR1 SGHDT, CDR2 YYEEEE. CDR3 region: CASSLGSSNQPQHF. CDR3 in DNA: TGTGCCAGCAGCTTGGGGAGCAGCAATCAGCCCCAGCATTTT.

The chain employs TRBV6-5 and TRBJ1-1, with TRBD1 identical over 7 bases. V shed 6 bases, J shed 11 bases, and the junction held 9 bases outside the gene matches. From germline, CDR1 is MNHEY and CDR2 SVGAGI. CDR3 length: 12 residues. The CDR3 coding sequence is TGTGCCAGCAGGTCTACAGGGGATCTGGCTTTCTTT. Its translation: CASRSTGDLAFF.

The chain recombines TRBV30 with TRBJ1-1; D is possibly TRBD1 (5 bases). CDR1 is GTSNPN, CDR2 SVGIG, per germline (reference sequence). Trimming removed 3 bases from V and 4 bases from J, with 12 bases in between. The CDR3 sequence is 13 residues long. CDR3 amino acids: CAWRSGSTTEAFF. DNA of the CDR3: TGTGCCTGGAGGTCAGGGTCAACCACTGAAGCTTTCTTT.

The chain has TRBV4-1 and TRBJ1-2; D unresolved. Germline values: CDR1 MGHRA, CDR2 YSYEKL. The CDR3 is 14 amino acids. V was pared by 1 base and J by 4 bases, with 10 bases between. For the CDR3, the DNA is TGCGCCAGCAGCCAAGGGGCCGGTCTCTATGGCTACACCTTC. Its translation: CASSQGAGLYGYTF.

This clone was counted a single time. The CDR3 loop is CASATRTGLNEQFF. As DNA, the CDR3 is TGTGCCAGCGCGACTCGCACAGGGCTGAATGAGCAGTTCTTC. The chain couples TRBV7-3 to TRBJ2-1, with a tentative D call TRBD1 (6 bases). The CDR3 length is 14 residues. The V end was cut by 8 bases, the J end by 7 bases, with 18 bases between. Germline CDR1 reads SGHTA; CDR2 reads FQGTGA.

The genes are TRBV9 and TRBJ2-2; 8 bases map to TRBD1. The CDR3 runs 15 residues. From germline, CDR1 is SGDLS and CDR2 YYNGEE. V shed 7 bases and J 9 bases; nucleotides not matched to a gene: 14. The CDR3 nucleotides read TGTGCCAGCCAGGATGGACAGGGAATTTCTAGGGAGCTGTTTTTT. Encoded protein: CASQDGQGISRELFF.

The J gene is TRBJ1-5, the V gene TRBV6-5, with D tentatively TRBD1 (6 bases). V was shortened by 10 bases and J by 2 bases, with 15 bases between the two germline ends. The CDR3 contains 14 residues. CDR1 is MNHEY and CDR2 is SVGAGI in the germline V gene. In DNA, the CDR3 is TGTGCCACCTTGAAGGGGGTTGGCAATCAGCCCCAGCATTTT. It codes for CATLKGVGNQPQHF.

The chain is built from TRBV9 and TRBJ2-5; TRBD2 agrees at 12 bases. The CDR3 is made up of 16 amino acids. With 0 bases clipped from V and 7 bases from J, the junction kept 7 bases outside the gene matches. Germline V CDR1 and CDR2: SGDLS, YYNGEE. The CDR3 nucleotides read TGTGCCAGCAGCGTAGGACTAGCGGGAGCGTTGGGGACCCAGTACTTC. Its translation is CASSVGLAGALGTQYF.

The chain recombines TRBV5-1 with TRBJ1-1, with 10 bases lining up with TRBD1. Germline-derived CDR1 and CDR2 are SGHRS and YFSETQ. The CDR3 is 16 amino acids. J lost 8 bases, V lost 3 bases, and 13 bases had no gene match. CDR3 sequence: CASSYNSGTGAGEAFF. Here the CDR3 DNA reads TGCGCCAGCAGCTATAATTCCGGGACAGGGGCCGGGGAAGCTTTCTTT.

J is TRBJ2-2 and V is TRBV2, with a tentative D call TRBD1 (6 bases). The CDR3 contains 14 residues. The V end was cut by 6 bases, the J end by 1 base, with 9 bases between. CDR1 and CDR2 (germline): SNHLY, FYNNEI. The CDR3 DNA reads as TGTGCCAGCAGGCGAGGGGGGAACACCGGGGAGCTGTTTTTT. Amino acid sequence: CASRRGGNTGELFF. Combining the CDR3 with reference TRBV2 and TRBJ2-2 gives the whole variable domain EPEVTQTPSHQVTQMGQEVILRCVPISNHLYFYWYRQILGQKVEFLVSFYNNEISEKSEIFDDQFSVERPDGSNFTLKIRSTKLEDSAMYFCASRRGGNTGELFFGEGSRLTVL.

The chain uses TRBV2 and TRBJ1-5; 7 bases line up with TRBD1. CDR1 SNHLY and CDR2 FYNNEI come from the germline V gene. V lost 6 bases and J lost 4; bases outside the gene matches: 15. The CDR3 is 17 amino acids. The CDR3 loop reads CASSILNGTEINQPQHF. Written as DNA, the CDR3 is TGTGCCAGCAGCATCCTGAATGGGACAGAAATAAATCAGCCCCAGCATTTT.

V usage is TRBV5-1 and J usage is TRBJ2-4; TRBD2 might be the D (6 bases). V lost 4 bases to trimming and J lost 3 bases, with 17 bases between them. Germline values: CDR1 SGHRS, CDR2 YFSETQ. The CDR3 sequence is 16 residues long. The CDR3 bases are TGCGCCAGCAGCCGGGGCGGCGGGAATGACAAAAACATTCAGTACTTC. Translation: CASSRGGGNDKNIQYF.

The chain uses TRBV14 and TRBJ2-7, with 7 bases lining up with TRBD1. With V trimmed by 4 bases and J by 3 bases, 6 bases remained unmatched. The CDR3 extends over 14 amino acids. The V gene's germline CDR1 is SGHDN and CDR2 FVKESK. CDR3 nucleotides: TGTGCCAGCAGCCTAACCCGGGACAGCTACGAGCAGTACTTC. It codes for CASSLTRDSYEQYF.

This chain connects TRBV10-3 to TRBJ2-3, with TRBD1 identical over 9 bases. Germline assignment: CDR1 ENHRY and CDR2 SYGVKD. V shed 11 bases and J 5 bases; nucleotides not matched to a gene: 8. The CDR3 spans 13 residues. Here the CDR3 reads CALAGTGIDTQYF. The CDR3 bases are TGTGCCTTAGCCGGGACAGGGATAGATACGCAGTATTTT.

The chain has TRBV25-1 and TRBJ2-3; D perhaps matches TRBD2 (5 bases). Trimming shortened V by 4 bases and J by 1 base, and 9 bases separated the two germline ends. The germline gives CDR1 MGHDK, CDR2 SYGVNS. CDR3 size: 14 residues. The CDR3, as DNA: TGTGCCAGCAGTGTAGGAGCGGGCACAGATACGCAGTATTTT. Residues: CASSVGAGTDTQYF.

The V call is TRBV19, the J call TRBJ2-3; D is undetermined. V dropped 7 bases and J dropped 0 bases, with 8 bases sitting between them. Germline V gene lookup returns CDR1 LNHDA and CDR2 SQIVND (reference sequence). There are 13 residues in the CDR3. CDR3 sequence (DNA): TGTGCCAGTAAACAGAGTAGCACAGATACGCAGTATTTT. Protein: CASKQSSTDTQYF.

This clone occurred a few times. This chain joins TRBV19 and TRBJ1-3; D gene ambiguous. Germline-derived CDR1 and CDR2 are LNHDA and SQIVND (reference sequence). This CDR3 comprises 14 residues. V shed 3 bases and J shed 3 bases, with 9 bases lying between them. The CDR3 DNA reads TGTGCCAGTAGTATCTGGGGAGATGGAAACACCATATATTTT. This sequence encodes CASSIWGDGNTIYF.

This clone was counted once. This sequence joins TRBV5-5 and TRBJ2-1, with 10 bases aligning to TRBD1. The germline gives CDR1 SGHKS, CDR2 YYEKEE (reference sequence). The CDR3 is made up of 15 amino acids. J gave up 5 bases and V 4 bases, and 6 bases lay outside the gene matches. The CDR3 reads CASSRDRGLDNEQFF. The CDR3 DNA follows: TGTGCCAGCAGCCGCGACAGGGGGCTAGACAATGAGCAGTTCTTC.

The chain has TRBV30 and TRBJ2-4, with TRBD2 as a possible D gene (6 bases). In germline, CDR1 is GTSNPN, CDR2 SVGIG (reference sequence). The CDR3 loop spans 14 amino acids. V lost 3 bases and J 7 bases, leaving 16 bases between the germline ends. Here the CDR3 reads CAWSPRTGGNIQYF. CDR3 sequence (DNA): TGTGCCTGGAGCCCCCGTACAGGAGGGAACATTCAGTACTTC. Using reference TRBV30 and TRBJ2-4 for the parts outside the CDR3, the full variable domain is SQTIHQWPATLVQPVGSPLSLECTVEGTSNPNLYWYRQAAGRGLQLLFYSVGIGQISSEVPQNLSASRPQDRQFILSSKKLLLSDSGFYLCAWSPRTGGNIQYFGAGTRLSVL.

The chain uses TRBV10-3 and TRBJ2-6; D gene ambiguous. The CDR3 spans 16 residues. Germline CDR1 and CDR2: ENHRY and SYGVKD. V was trimmed by 5 bases and J by 2 bases, leaving 13 bases between them. The CDR3 nucleotides are TGTGCCATCAGTTCGCGTTTCGAGGCTGGGGCCAACGTCCTGACTTTC. Protein: CAISSRFEAGANVLTF.

As to this clone: This specimen includes other DNA sequences encoding the same CDR3. The chain employs TRBV6-6 and TRBJ1-4, with a possible D match to TRBD1 (5 bases). Germline assignment: CDR1 MNHNY and CDR2 SVGAGI (reference sequence). The CDR3 totals 13 residues. Trimming stripped 2 bases from V and 8 bases from J, with 9 bases between. The CDR3 nucleotides are TGTGCCAGCAGTTACAGGGGAGGCGAAAAACTGTTTTTT. This encodes CASSYRGGEKLFF.

In DNA, the CDR3 is TGTGCCAGCAGCGCATACAGCTCTAGCACAGATACGCAGTATTTT. Translation gives CASSAYSSSTDTQYF. This chain joins TRBV9 and TRBJ2-3; D uncertain. The CDR3 contains 15 residues. The V end lost 3 bases, the J end lost 0 bases, and 11 bases lay between the germline ends. Germline V gives CDR1 SGDLS, CDR2 YYNGEE.

This clone was counted once. The gene calls are TRBV20-1 and TRBJ1-1, with a possible D match to TRBD1 (6 bases). This CDR3 is built from 12 residues. V was pared by 3 bases and J by 6 bases, with 11 bases between. Per the germline V gene, CDR1 is DFQATT and CDR2 is SNEGSKA (reference sequence). The CDR3: CSASQGPSEAFF. The CDR3 DNA follows: TGCAGTGCTAGTCAGGGGCCCTCTGAAGCTTTCTTT.

This clone has only one observation. The rearrangement uses TRBV19 and TRBJ1-5; D is unclear. The CDR3 has 13 amino acids. Per the germline V gene, CDR1 is LNHDA and CDR2 is SQIVND (reference sequence). The V end was cut by 5 bases, the J end by 3 bases, with 8 bases between. The CDR3 loop is CASSQVLNQPQHF. CDR3 nucleotides: TGTGCCAGTAGTCAAGTACTCAATCAGCCCCAGCATTTT.